This T cell receptor beta chain derives from a study of blood T cell repertoires in COVID-19. CDR3 length: 14 amino acids. Trimming pared 6 bases from V and 0 bases from J, leaving 11 bases between. From germline, CDR1 is LNHDA and CDR2 SQIVND (reference sequence). Here immunoSEQ multiplex PCR was the method, and the copy in TCRdb shows in-frame clones only, minus some. The sample records approximately 56,000 clones, approximately 81% being singletons. The sample consisted of peripheral blood. The chain employs TRBV19 and TRBJ2-5; perhaps TRBD2 as D (5 bases). This clonotype originated in a woman of 80 years or more with acute or convalescent COVID-19. The CDR3 DNA follows: TGTGCCAGTAGGGTTGCGGGCAACCAAGAGACCCAGTACTTC. It yields the protein CASRVAGNQETQYF. Based on the CDR3 plus reference TRBV19 and TRBJ2-5, the full variable domain is DGGITQSPKYLFRKEGQNVTLSCEQNLNHDAMYWYRQDPGQGLRLIYYSQIVNDFQKGDIAEGYSVSREKKESFPLTVTSAQKNPTAFYLCASRVAGNQETQYFGPGTRLLVL.